This TCR beta chain was found in a study of cytomegalovirus exposure and HLA in healthy donors (dated by TCRdb to between 2016 and 2019). Describing the broader study: A later analysis indicated that the roughly 130 validation repertoires were generated on the platform also employed for the approximately 690 repertoires of the first cohort. To predict cytomegalovirus infection status, the study combined high-throughput TCR immunosequencing, statistical association of individual TCRs with disease status, and machine learning. The study aimed to test whether cataloging public T cell receptors could reveal signatures of past pathogen exposure. In addition to the first cohort of approximately 650 subjects, a separate validation cohort of 120 different subjects was used. The paper as a whole reports these results and caveats: The classifier was reported to diagnose cytomegalovirus status with high specificity and sensitivity in both the original and validation cohorts. A few of the identified cytomegalovirus-associated TCR beta chains were confirmed in vitro to be specific for cytomegalovirus antigens. According to the authors, the approach could potentially be generalized to other disease states and immunological phenotypes. A total of roughly 160 TCR beta chains were listed by the study as associated with cytomegalovirus. Of the cluster scores, approximately 94% were above 0 in a later analysis, which found that TCRs clustered in the first cohort also tended to co-occur in the approximately 120 validation repertoires. Most TCR sequences were observed very rarely across donors, whereas some public TCRs were present in many individuals. The validation cohort had no HLA typing available for a later analysis, so co-occurrence within that cohort was assessed over all 110 or so repertoires.

Library preparation employed the immunoSEQ multiplex PCR assay. For the original study's pipeline: A statistical classification framework was developed to diagnose cytomegalovirus status using the catalog of TCR beta chain sequences. Here the immuneACCESS table is served through TCRdb, limited to in-frame sequences with V and J called. Missing clones are a known gap in these copies; in checked studies unresolved V genes cover under half, and the rest lacks a known reason. That table supplies the V and J calls and clone size; D and trimming were determined from the DNA. The sample has over 100,000 clones on record, almost 90% of them singletons. More than 2% of the sample is in the top ten clones. Concerning this clone: The antigen this receptor binds is unknown. Base-call qualities are not available, and no considerably larger clone is one nucleotide away.

Donors formed part of the validation cohort, which comprised fewer than 150 subjects and was distinct from the first cohort of some 700 subjects. Trimmed from V: 5 bases; trimmed from J: 5 bases; junction bases lacking a gene match: 1. Inclusive of the bounding cysteine and phenylalanine, the CDR3 is 15 residues long. Only the CDR3 portion is preserved as DNA: 45 bases, with reading frame beginning at the first base. CDR1 MNHEY and CDR2 SVGAGI are derived from the germline V gene. Sequences were obtained from PBMCs. The sequence came from a woman aged 18-29 years in good health and CMV-seronegative. Here the chain combines TRBV6-5 and TRBJ2-2, with 14 bases aligning to TRBD2. The DNA reads as follows: TGTGCCAGCAGTAGACTAGCGGGAGGGACCGGGGAGCTGTTTTTT. It translates as CASSRLAGGTGELFF.